Below are 3 T cell receptor beta chains sequenced from a single sample in a study of T-cell reconstitution after alpha-beta-depleted transplantation in children (dated by TCRdb to between 2015 and 2016). Libraries were prepared through PCR. These reads were obtained on an Illumina HiSeq 2500. To normalize quantification of the TCRbeta repertoire, the TCR libraries were built with molecular barcoding that relied on unique molecular identifiers. TCRdb reran the public reads through fastp at Q25 and MiXCR, keeping productive beta chains. Under each unique CDR3 protein, matching rows form one entry showing the most common genes and DNA. In this sample the table shows some 250,000 distinct CDR3 sequences, around 12% of which occur a single time. Roughly 2.8% of the sample lies in the top ten. The sequences come from PBMCs from the stem cell graft donor, collected from the stem cell graft. These receptors all come from a human donor who donated a stem cell graft to a child with acute lymphoblastic leukemia.

This clonotype was seen at least ten times. This chain connects TRBV6-1 to TRBJ1-5; no clear D gene. CDR1 is MNHNS and CDR2 is SASEGT in the germline V gene. The CDR3 sequence is 13 residues long. Deletions cut 0 bases from V and 5 bases from J, with 5 bases between. CDR3 region: CASSEALDQPQHF. CDR3 coding DNA: TGTGCCAGCAGTGAAGCGCTCGATCAGCCCCAGCATTTT.

Written as DNA, the CDR3 is TGTGCCAGCAGTTTTTTCCGGACGACCCAGAATCAGCCCCAGCATTTT. It encodes CASSFFRTTQNQPQHF. The J gene is TRBJ1-5, the V gene TRBV28, with D hard to call. This CDR3 has 16 residues. V lost 3 bases to trimming and J lost 4 bases, with 16 bases between them. The germline CDR1 and CDR2 sequences are MDHEN and SYDVKM.

This clonotype was observed at least ten times. This chain connects TRBV12-3 or TRBV12-4 to TRBJ2-7; the D gene is possibly TRBD2 (7 bases). Trimming took 6 bases from V and 0 from J, leaving 12 bases between them. The CDR3 sequence is 14 residues long. This CDR3 reads CASSSGGSSYEQYF. The CDR3 DNA follows: TGTGCCAGCAGCTCGGGGGGCTCCTCCTACGAGCAGTACTTC.